The T cell receptor beta chain described here comes from a study of blood T cells in healthy people across ages. A J-beta primer mix and a sample-barcoded 5' primer were used in a second PCR of about 7 to 12 cycles. TCRdb reprocessed the 5' RACE reads with MiXCR, giving one entry per CDR3 protein. Among around 2 million distinct CDR3 sequences listed, around 42% were seen once. The CDR3 sequence is 17 residues long. Trimming removed 0 bases at V and 2 bases at J, with 15 bases between. CDR1 is LGHNA and CDR2 is YSLEER in the germline V gene. The source material was blood. The source is a human donor in good health. The rearrangement uses TRBV4-3 and TRBJ2-3, with D hard to call. CDR3 nucleotides: TGCGCCAGCAGCCAAGATCCCCCCGAGTCAGACACAGATACGCAGTATTTT. As protein: CASSQDPPESDTDTQYF.